This TCR beta chain is from a study of shared clonotypes between healthy human individuals. Clones were sequenced by immunoSEQ multiplex PCR, and TCRdb holds only the in-frame ones, with some missing. Among over a million clones, approximately 97% were seen once, and the ten largest hold over 1%. Germline assignment: CDR1 MNHNY and CDR2 SVGAGI (reference sequence). The CDR3 covers 14 residues. V lost 5 bases and J 2 bases, leaving 10 bases between the germline ends. With respect to this clone: Antigen: not known.

Overall study results and limits: Non-shared clonotypes had lower generation probabilities than clonotypes shared by all four sorted-subset donors.

The clonotype comes from a man in his thirties or forties in good health. Input material: naive CD4+ T cells sorted from blood. The subset here: CD45RA+ positively selected. This chain uses TRBV6-6 with TRBJ1-3; maybe TRBD1 (5 bases). The CDR3 sequence is CASSPQGAGNTIYF. The CDR3 DNA reads as TGTGCCAGCAGTCCCCAGGGAGCTGGAAACACCATATATTTT.